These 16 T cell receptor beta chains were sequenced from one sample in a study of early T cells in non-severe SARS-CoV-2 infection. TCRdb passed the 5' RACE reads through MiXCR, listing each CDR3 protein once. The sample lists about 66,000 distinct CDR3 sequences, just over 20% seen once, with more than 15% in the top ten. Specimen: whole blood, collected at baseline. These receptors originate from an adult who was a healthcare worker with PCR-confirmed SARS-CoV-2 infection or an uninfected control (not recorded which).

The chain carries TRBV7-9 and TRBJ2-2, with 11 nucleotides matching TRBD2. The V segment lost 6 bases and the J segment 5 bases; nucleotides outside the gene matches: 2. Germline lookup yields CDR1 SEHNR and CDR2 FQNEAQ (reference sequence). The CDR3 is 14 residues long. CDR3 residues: CASRGLAVTGELFF. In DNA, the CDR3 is TGTGCCAGCAGGGGACTAGCGGTTACCGGGGAGCTGTTTTTT.

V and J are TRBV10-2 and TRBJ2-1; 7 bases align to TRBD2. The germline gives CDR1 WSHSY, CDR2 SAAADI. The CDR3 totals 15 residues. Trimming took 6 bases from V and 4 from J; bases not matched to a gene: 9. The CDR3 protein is CASRSKRGSYNEQFF. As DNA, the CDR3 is TGCGCCAGCAGGTCGAAGCGGGGATCTTACAATGAGCAGTTCTTC.

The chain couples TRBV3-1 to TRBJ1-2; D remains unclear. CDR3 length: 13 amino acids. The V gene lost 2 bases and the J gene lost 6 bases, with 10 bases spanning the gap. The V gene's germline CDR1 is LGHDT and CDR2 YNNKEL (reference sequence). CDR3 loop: CASSQPSTDGYTF. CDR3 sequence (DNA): TGTGCCAGCAGCCAACCCAGCACCGATGGCTACACCTTC.

CDR3 DNA sequence: TGTGCCAGTAGTACTTGGCGGGAGCGCACAGATACGCAGTATTTT. Translating gives CASSTWRERTDTQYF. The rearrangement uses TRBV19 and TRBJ2-3; 7 bases map to TRBD2. V shed 4 bases, J shed 1 base, and the junction held 5 bases outside the gene matches. The CDR3 is 15 amino acids. The germline CDR1 and CDR2 sequences are LNHDA and SQIVND (reference sequence).

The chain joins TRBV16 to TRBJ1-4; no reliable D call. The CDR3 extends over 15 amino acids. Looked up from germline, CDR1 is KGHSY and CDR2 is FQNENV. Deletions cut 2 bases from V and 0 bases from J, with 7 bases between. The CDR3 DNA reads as TGTGCCAGCAGCCAAGGAGCAGCAACTAATGAAAAACTGTTTTTT. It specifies CASSQGAATNEKLFF. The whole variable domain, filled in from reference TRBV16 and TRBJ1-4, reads GEEVAQTPKHLVRGEGQKAKLYCAPIKGHSYVFWYQQVLKNEFKFLISFQNENVFDETGMPKERFSAKCLPNSPCSLEIQATKLEDSAVYFCASSQGAATNEKLFFGSGTQLSVL.

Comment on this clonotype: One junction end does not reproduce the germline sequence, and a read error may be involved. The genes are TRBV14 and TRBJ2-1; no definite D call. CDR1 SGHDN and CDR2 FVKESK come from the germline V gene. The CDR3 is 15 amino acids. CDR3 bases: TGTGCCAGCAGCCTAGGCACGGCTTTTTACACTGAGCAGTTCTTC. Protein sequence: CASSLGTAFYTEQFF.

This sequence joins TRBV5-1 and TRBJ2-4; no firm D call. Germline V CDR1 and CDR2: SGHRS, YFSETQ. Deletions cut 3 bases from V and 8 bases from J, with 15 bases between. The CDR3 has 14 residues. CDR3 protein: CASSSYLPGDIQYF. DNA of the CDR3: TGCGCCAGCAGCTCCTACTTACCAGGCGACATTCAGTACTTC.

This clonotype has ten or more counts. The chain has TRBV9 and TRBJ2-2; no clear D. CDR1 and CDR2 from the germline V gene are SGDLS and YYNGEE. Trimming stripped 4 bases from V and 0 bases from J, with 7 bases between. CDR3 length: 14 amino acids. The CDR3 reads CASSFTPNTGELFF. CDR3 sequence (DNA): TGTGCCAGCAGCTTCACCCCGAACACCGGGGAGCTGTTTTTT.

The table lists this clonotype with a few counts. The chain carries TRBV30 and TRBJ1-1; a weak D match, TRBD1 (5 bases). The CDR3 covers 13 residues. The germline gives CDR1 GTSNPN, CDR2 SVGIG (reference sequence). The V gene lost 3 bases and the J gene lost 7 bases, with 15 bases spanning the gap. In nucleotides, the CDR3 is TGTGCCTGGAGCGACCGGGGGAAGGGTGAAGCTTTCTTT. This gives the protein CAWSDRGKGEAFF.

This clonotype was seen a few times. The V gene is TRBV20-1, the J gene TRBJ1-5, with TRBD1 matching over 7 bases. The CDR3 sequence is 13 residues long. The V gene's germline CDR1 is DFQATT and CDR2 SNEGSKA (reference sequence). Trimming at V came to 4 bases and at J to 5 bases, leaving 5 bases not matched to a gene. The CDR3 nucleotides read TGCAGTGCTAACCAGGGGGTAGATCAGCCCCAGCATTTT. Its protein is CSANQGVDQPQHF.

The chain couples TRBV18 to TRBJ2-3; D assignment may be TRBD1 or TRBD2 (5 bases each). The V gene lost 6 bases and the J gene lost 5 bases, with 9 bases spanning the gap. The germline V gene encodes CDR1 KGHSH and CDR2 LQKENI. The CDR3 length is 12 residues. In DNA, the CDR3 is TGTGCCAGCTCGCCTGGGGGAGATACGCAGTATTTT. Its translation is CASSPGGDTQYF.

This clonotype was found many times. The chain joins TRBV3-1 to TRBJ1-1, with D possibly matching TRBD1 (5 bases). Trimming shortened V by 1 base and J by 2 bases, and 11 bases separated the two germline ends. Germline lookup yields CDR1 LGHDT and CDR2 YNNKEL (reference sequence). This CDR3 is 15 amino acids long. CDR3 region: CASSQAGQINTEAFF. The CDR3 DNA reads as TGTGCCAGCAGCCAAGCCGGACAAATAAACACTGAAGCTTTCTTT.

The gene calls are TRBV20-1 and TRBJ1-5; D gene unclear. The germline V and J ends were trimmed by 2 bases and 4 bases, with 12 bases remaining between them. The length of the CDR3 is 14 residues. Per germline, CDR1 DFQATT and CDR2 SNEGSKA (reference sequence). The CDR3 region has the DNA TGCAGTGCTAGAATCGGCGGACCAAATCAGCCCCAGCATTTT. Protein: CSARIGGPNQPQHF.

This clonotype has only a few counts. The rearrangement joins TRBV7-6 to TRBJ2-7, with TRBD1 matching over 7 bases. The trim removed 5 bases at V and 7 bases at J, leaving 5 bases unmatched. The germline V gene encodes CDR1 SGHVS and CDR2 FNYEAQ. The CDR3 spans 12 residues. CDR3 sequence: CASSPTGVEQYF. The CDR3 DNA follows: TGTGCCAGCAGCCCTACAGGGGTTGAGCAGTACTTC. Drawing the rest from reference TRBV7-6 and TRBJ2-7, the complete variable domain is GAGVSQSPRYKVTKRGQDVALRCDPISGHVSLYWYRQALGQGPEFLTYFNYEAQQDKSGLPNDRFSAERPEGSISTLTIQRTEQRDSAMYRCASSPTGVEQYFGPGTRLTVT.

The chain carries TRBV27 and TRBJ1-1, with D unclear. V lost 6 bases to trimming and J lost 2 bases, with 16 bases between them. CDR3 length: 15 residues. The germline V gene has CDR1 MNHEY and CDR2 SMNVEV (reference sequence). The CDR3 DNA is TGTGCCAGCAGCTCCGGGATCCCACCCAACACTGAAGCTTTCTTT. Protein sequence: CASSSGIPPNTEAFF.

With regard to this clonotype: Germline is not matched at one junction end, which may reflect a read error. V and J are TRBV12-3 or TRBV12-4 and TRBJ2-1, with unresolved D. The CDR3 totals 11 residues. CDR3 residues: CASSLLAPPDF. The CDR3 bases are TGTGCCAGCAGTTTATTGGCCCCTCCCGACTTC.